Listed here are 22 T cell receptor beta chains from one sample, sequenced in a study of blood T cell repertoires in COVID-19. The method was immunoSEQ multiplex PCR; TCRdb's version includes in-frame clones alone and lacks a portion of them. The profile shows 90,000 or so clones, over 75% of them singletons. Sequenced sample: peripheral blood. The receptors here all came from a man in his sixties with acute or convalescent COVID-19.

This clone showed up just once. CDR3: CASSLSPGGPHEQFF. In nucleotides, the CDR3 is TGTGCCAGCAGTTTATCCCCGGGAGGGCCCCATGAGCAGTTCTTC. This chain joins TRBV27 and TRBJ2-1; 8 nucleotides match TRBD2. The germline gives CDR1 MNHEY, CDR2 SMNVEV (reference sequence). V was pared by 0 bases and J by 8 bases, with 6 bases of the junction left unmatched. CDR3 length: 15 residues.

The chain combines TRBV7-2 with TRBJ1-4; D gene unclear. V lost 4 bases and J 0 bases, leaving 9 bases between the germline ends. Looked up from germline, CDR1 is SGHTA and CDR2 is FQGNSA. The CDR3 loop spans 15 amino acids. In nucleotides, the CDR3 is TGTGCCAGCAGCTCTGACTCTTCAACTAATGAAAAACTGTTTTTT. Translation: CASSSDSSTNEKLFF.

This clone appeared a few times. The chain links TRBV14 to TRBJ1-2; 10 nucleotides line up with TRBD1. The length of the CDR3 is 15 residues. Germline-derived CDR1 and CDR2 are SGHDN and FVKESK. After removal of 3 bases from V and 4 bases from J, the junction contained 5 bases not matched to a gene. The DNA for the CDR3 is TGTGCCAGCAGCCAGGGACAGGGGTATAGCTATGGCTACACCTTC. It translates to CASSQGQGYSYGYTF.

The chain is built from TRBV5-4 and TRBJ2-5; 11 nucleotides align to TRBD2. CDR1 and CDR2 from the germline V gene are SGHNT and YYREEE (reference sequence). V trimming: 3 bases; J trimming: 2 bases; junction bases outside the gene matches: 3. This CDR3 has 15 residues. CDR3 in amino acids: CASSWGLAEQETQYF. The CDR3 bases are TGTGCCAGCAGCTGGGGACTAGCGGAGCAAGAGACCCAGTACTTC. The whole variable domain, filled in from reference TRBV5-4 and TRBJ2-5, reads ETGVTQSPTHLIKTRGQQVTLRCSSQSGHNTVSWYQQALGQGPQFIFQYYREEENGRGNFPPRFSGLQFPNYSSELNVNALELDDSALYLCASSWGLAEQETQYFGPGTRLLVL.

The J gene is TRBJ1-5, the V gene TRBV6-5; no clear D gene. This CDR3 is 15 amino acids long. Germline CDR1 MNHEY, CDR2 SVGAGI. Trimming cost V 5 bases and J 2 bases, with 13 bases left between them. The CDR3 DNA reads as TGTGCCAGCAGTAGATCCCGGGGAGGCAATCAGCCCCAGCATTTT. Translating it yields CASSRSRGGNQPQHF.

J is TRBJ1-1 and V is TRBV11-1; tentative D call: TRBD1 (5 bases). Germline V gives CDR1 SGHAT, CDR2 FQDESV (reference sequence). There are 14 residues in the CDR3. The germline V and J ends were trimmed by 1 base and 12 bases, with 18 bases remaining between them. CDR3 nucleotide sequence: TGTGCCAGCAGCTTAGAGGAGGGGTGGGCCACACCTTTCTTT. It specifies CASSLEEGWATPFF.

The chain carries TRBV29-1 and TRBJ2-7; D possibly corresponds to TRBD2 (5 bases). The CDR3 length is 14 residues. V dropped 6 bases and J dropped 0 bases, with 15 bases sitting between them. CDR1 and CDR2 from the germline V gene are SQVTM and ANQGSEA. CDR3 bases: TGCAGCGTCGCTGGAGGTACCAGCTCCTACGAGCAGTACTTC. It specifies CSVAGGTSSYEQYF.

This sequence joins TRBV21-1 and TRBJ2-1; the table's D call, TRBD2, has no DNA check behind it. TRBV21-1 is termed a pseudogene. The CDR3 has 18 amino acids. CDR3: CASSWTSGGCPSYNEQFF. CDR3 DNA: TGTGCCAGCAGCTGGACTAGCGGGGGGTGTCCCTCCTACAATGAGCAGTTCTTC.

The genes are TRBV12-2 and TRBJ1-2; the table's D call, TRBD1, was not checked against the DNA. TRBV12-2 is a documented pseudogene. The CDR3 is 18 residues long. The CDR3 nucleotides read TGTGCAAGTCGCCTGGGGCGGCCGGGACAGAAGATAGGCTATGGCTACACCTTC. Amino acid sequence: CASRLGRPGQKIGYGYTF.

The rearrangement links TRBV23-1 to TRBJ1-5, with D uncertain. TRBV23-1 is noted as an ORF with a role that remains uncertain. V was trimmed by 0 bases and J by 4 bases, leaving 4 bases between them. This CDR3 comprises 13 residues. For the CDR3, the DNA is TGCGCCAGCAGTCAATCCCCTAATCAGCCCCAGCATTTT. Protein: CASSQSPNQPQHF.

This clone has a single count. The chain combines TRBV6-2 or TRBV6-3 with TRBJ1-5, with 7 bases matching TRBD1. With 2 bases clipped from V and 6 bases from J, the junction kept 7 bases outside the gene matches. CDR3 length: 15 amino acids. Germline CDR1 MNHEY, CDR2 SVGEGT. The chain's CDR3 is CASSYLTGISQPQHF. CDR3 bases: TGTGCCAGCAGTTACCTGACAGGGATAAGTCAGCCCCAGCATTTT.

This clone was seen a few times. The chain links TRBV14 to TRBJ1-1; 8 bases line up with TRBD1. CDR3 length equals 13 residues. Germline CDR1 is SGHDN and CDR2 is FVKESK. J lost 10 bases, V lost 4 bases, and 8 bases had no gene match. The CDR3 nucleotides read TGTGCCAGCAGCCGAGGACAGGGAAATGTAGCTTTCTTT. This encodes CASSRGQGNVAFF.

The J gene is TRBJ1-5, the V gene TRBV19; D is possibly TRBD1 (5 bases). The germline V and J ends were trimmed by 5 bases and 0 bases, with 17 bases remaining between them. The CDR3 extends over 17 amino acids. The germline gives CDR1 LNHDA, CDR2 SQIVND (reference sequence). CDR3 residues: CASSHPPGSYSNQPQHF. CDR3 nucleotide sequence: TGTGCCAGTAGTCACCCACCAGGGTCCTATAGCAATCAGCCCCAGCATTTT.

J is TRBJ2-7 and V is TRBV30; weak D call: TRBD2 (5 bases). The CDR3 runs to 12 residues. Per the germline V gene, CDR1 is GTSNPN and CDR2 is SVGIG (reference sequence). Trimming left V 5 bases short and J 3 bases short, with 11 bases between. As DNA, the CDR3 is TGTGCCTGGGGGAGAGGGCACTACGAGCAGTACTTC. As protein: CAWGRGHYEQYF.

The rearrangement joins TRBV7-3 to TRBJ1-6; D is ambiguous. V lost 3 bases and J lost 7, with 10 bases in between. Germline V gene sequence: CDR1 SGHTA, CDR2 FQGTGA. This CDR3 spans 14 amino acids. CDR3 region: CASSFRLINSPLHF. CDR3 DNA sequence: TGTGCCAGCAGCTTCAGACTGATAAATTCACCCCTCCACTTT. The entire variable domain, with the rest obtained from reference TRBV7-3 and TRBJ1-6, is as follows: GAGVSQTPSNKVTEKGKYVELRCDPISGHTALYWYRQSLGQGPEFLIYFQGTGAADDSGLPNDRFFAVRPEGSVSTLKIQRTERGDSAVYLCASSFRLINSPLHFGNGTRLTVT.

V and J are TRBV7-9 and TRBJ1-2; 9 bases are shared with TRBD1. Germline CDR1 reads SEHNR; CDR2 reads FQNEAQ (reference sequence). There are 14 residues in the CDR3. The J segment lost 8 bases and the V segment lost 5 bases, leaving 9 bases of the junction unmatched. The CDR3 loop reads CASSTGTGKGGYTF. The CDR3 DNA follows: TGTGCCAGCAGCACGGGGACAGGGAAAGGCGGCTACACCTTC.

This clone appeared a few times. The V and J genes are TRBV5-1 and TRBJ2-2; 11 nucleotides align to TRBD1. V gave up 0 bases and J gave up 4 bases; unmatched junction bases: 5. The CDR3 extends over 17 amino acids. The germline CDR1 and CDR2 sequences are SGHRS and YFSETQ. In DNA, the CDR3 is TGCGCCAGCAGCTTGGGAGGACAGGGGGCAATCACCGGGGAGCTGTTTTTT. Translated, it gives CASSLGGQGAITGELFF.

The chain links TRBV5-1 to TRBJ1-2; 8 bases align to TRBD1. The CDR3 has 15 amino acids. Per the germline V gene, CDR1 is SGHRS and CDR2 is YFSETQ. Trimming cost V 5 bases and J 7 bases; bases outside gene matches: 13. CDR3 protein: CASRLEWQGAVGYTF. CDR3 in DNA: TGCGCCAGCAGGCTGGAGTGGCAGGGGGCGGTTGGCTACACCTTC. Looking up the rest from reference TRBV5-1 and TRBJ1-2 gives the full variable domain: KAGVTQTPRYLIKTRGQQVTLSCSPISGHRSVSWYQQTPGQGLQFLFEYFSETQRNKGNFPGRFSGRQFSNSRSEMNVSTLELGDSALYLCASRLEWQGAVGYTFGSGTRLTVV.

V is TRBV5-1 and J is TRBJ2-3; perhaps TRBD1 as D (6 bases). The V gene's germline CDR1 is SGHRS and CDR2 YFSETQ. CDR3 size: 17 residues. The V end was cut by 5 bases, the J end by 2 bases, with 21 bases between. The CDR3 bases are TGCGCCAGCAGTCCTTCCCGGGACACGTCACTCACAGATACGCAGTATTTT. It specifies CASSPSRDTSLTDTQYF.

This clone has more than one count but fewer than ten. V usage is TRBV30 and J usage is TRBJ1-3, with D uncertain. The CDR3 covers 13 residues. The germline gives CDR1 GTSNPN, CDR2 SVGIG (reference sequence). V lost 0 bases and J 1 base, leaving 4 bases between the germline ends. The CDR3 region is CAWSVQSGNTIYF. The CDR3 DNA follows: TGTGCCTGGAGTGTACAGTCTGGAAACACCATATATTTT.

This sequence joins TRBV11-3 and TRBJ2-3; 9 nucleotides line up with TRBD2. The CDR3 covers 15 residues. Looked up from germline, CDR1 is SGHNT and CDR2 is YENEEA. V dropped 1 base and J dropped 5; count of bases not matched to a gene: 4. CDR3 nucleotide sequence: TGTGCCAGCAGCTTAGGGGCGGGAGGGCAAGATACGCAGTATTTT. Translation: CASSLGAGGQDTQYF.

The chain recombines TRBV24-1 with TRBJ2-3; 8 bases map to TRBD1. Germline V gene lookup returns CDR1 KGHDR and CDR2 SFDVKD. CDR3 length: 17 amino acids. Germline trimming cut 5 bases from V and 3 bases from J; bases unmatched to any gene: 12. This CDR3 is CATSGNRWGQETDTQYF. The DNA of the CDR3 is TGTGCCACCAGTGGCAACCGTTGGGGACAGGAGACAGATACGCAGTATTTT.